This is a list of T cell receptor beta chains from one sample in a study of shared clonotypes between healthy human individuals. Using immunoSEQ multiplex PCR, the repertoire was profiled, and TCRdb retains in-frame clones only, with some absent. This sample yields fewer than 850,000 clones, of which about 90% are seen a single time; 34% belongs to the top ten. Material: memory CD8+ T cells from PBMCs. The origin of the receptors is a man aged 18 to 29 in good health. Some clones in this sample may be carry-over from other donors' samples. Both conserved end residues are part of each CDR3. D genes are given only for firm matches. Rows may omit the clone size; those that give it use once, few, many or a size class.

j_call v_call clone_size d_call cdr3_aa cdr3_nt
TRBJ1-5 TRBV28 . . CASGPSGDVQPQHF TGTGCCAGCGGCCCCTCCGGGGATGTACAGCCCCAGCATTTT
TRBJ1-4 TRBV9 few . CASSPRGGNEKLFF TGTGCCAGCAGCCCCCGAGGGGGGAATGAAAAACTGTTTTTT
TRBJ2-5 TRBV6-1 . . CASSEATGSQETQYF TGTGCCAGCAGTGAAGCGACGGGATCACAAGAGACCCAGTACTTC
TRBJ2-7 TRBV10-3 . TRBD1 CAISAGQGLFYEQYF TGTGCCATCAGTGCAGGACAGGGCCTCTTCTACGAGCAGTACTTC
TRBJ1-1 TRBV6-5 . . CASSRENTEAFF TGTGCCAGCAGCAGGGAGAACACTGAAGCTTTCTTT
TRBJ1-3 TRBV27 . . CASSLGWGGNTIYF TGTGCCAGCAGTTTAGGGTGGGGTGGAAACACCATATATTTT
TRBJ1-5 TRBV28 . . CASSLALSDNYSNQPQHF TGTGCCAGCAGTTTAGCGCTGTCTGACAACTATAGCAATCAGCCCCAGCATTTT
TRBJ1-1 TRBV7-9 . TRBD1 CASSLLPGQGGGNTEAFF TGTGCCAGCAGCTTACTCCCGGGACAGGGAGGGGGGAACACTGAAGCTTTCTTT
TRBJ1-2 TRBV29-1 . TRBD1 CSVWTGGLDYGYTF TGCAGCGTTTGGACAGGGGGATTGGACTATGGCTACACCTTC
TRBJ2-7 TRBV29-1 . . CSVARRDHEQYF TGCAGCGTTGCCCGAAGGGACCACGAGCAGTACTTC
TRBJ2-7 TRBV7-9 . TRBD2 CASRSPGGGYEQYF TGTGCCAGCAGATCCCCTGGCGGGGGCTACGAGCAGTACTTC
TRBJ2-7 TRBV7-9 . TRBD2 CASSPGTSGRMSYEQYF TGTGCCAGCAGCCCCGGGACTAGCGGGAGGATGTCCTACGAGCAGTACTTC
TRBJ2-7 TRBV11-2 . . CASQAHASRQYF TGTGCCAGTCAGGCCCATGCCTCCAGGCAGTACTTC
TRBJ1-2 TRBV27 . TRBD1 CASTPQQGGYYGYTF TGTGCCAGCACCCCACAGCAGGGGGGGTACTATGGCTACACCTTC
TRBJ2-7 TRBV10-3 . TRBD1 CAVGQGDSYEQYF TGTGCCGTCGGACAGGGGGACTCCTACGAGCAGTACTTC
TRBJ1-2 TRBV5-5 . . CASSTQLVQFYRLNYGYTF TGTGCCAGCAGCACCCAGCTTGTCCAGTTTTACCGCCTTAACTATGGCTACACCTTC
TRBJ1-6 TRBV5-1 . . CATIEGTNNSPLHF TGCGCCACCATAGAAGGAACTAATAATTCACCCCTCCACTTT
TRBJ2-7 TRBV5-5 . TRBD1 CASSLARGPAYEQYF TGTGCCAGCAGCTTGGCAAGGGGGCCAGCCTACGAGCAGTACTTC
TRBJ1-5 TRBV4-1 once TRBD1 CASSPLTGNGQPQHF TGCGCCAGCAGCCCCCTGACAGGGAATGGTCAGCCCCAGCATTTT
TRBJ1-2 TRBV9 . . CASSEGGDGYTF TGTGCCAGCAGCGAAGGGGGAGATGGCTACACCTTC
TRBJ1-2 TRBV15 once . CATSIHRDRYGYTF TGTGCCACCAGCATCCACAGGGATCGCTATGGCTACACCTTC
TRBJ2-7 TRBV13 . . CASSTGQFYEQYF TGTGCCAGCAGCACCGGACAGTTCTACGAGCAGTACTTC
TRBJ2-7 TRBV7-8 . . CASSLADIYEQYF TGTGCCAGCAGCTTAGCGGACATCTACGAGCAGTACTTC
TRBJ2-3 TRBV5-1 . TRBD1 CASSTSWVKVGQGEKTDTQYF TGCGCCAGCAGCACGTCTTGGGTTAAGGTCGGACAGGGCGAAAAAACAGATACGCAGTATTTT
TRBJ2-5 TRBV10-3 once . CAISEVQGSETQYF TGTGCCATCAGTGAGGTGCAGGGCTCGGAGACCCAGTACTTC
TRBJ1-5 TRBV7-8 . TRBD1 CASGRDRAFYSNQPQHF TGTGCCAGCGGCCGGGACAGGGCCTTTTATAGCAATCAGCCCCAGCATTTT
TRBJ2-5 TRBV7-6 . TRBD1 CASSLIRTGGTQYF TGTGCCAGCAGCCTTATCAGGACAGGGGGGACCCAGTACTTC
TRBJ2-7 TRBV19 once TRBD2 CASSIELAVTYEQYF TGTGCCAGTAGTATAGAGCTAGCGGTTACCTACGAGCAGTACTTC
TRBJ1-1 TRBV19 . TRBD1 CASRITGTGGRQAFF TGTGCCAGTAGAATTACCGGGACAGGGGGCCGACAAGCTTTCTTT
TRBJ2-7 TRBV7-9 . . CASSLGGLLEQYF TGTGCCAGCAGCTTAGGTGGTCTTTTGGAGCAGTACTTC
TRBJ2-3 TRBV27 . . CASTLGAGYF TGTGCCAGCACCCTGGGGGCGGGGTATTTT
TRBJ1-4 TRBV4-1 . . CASSRPGTQATNEKLFF TGCGCCAGCAGCCGGCCCGGGACACAAGCAACTAATGAAAAACTGTTTTTT